This T cell receptor beta chain was retrieved from a study of T-cell memory formation after mild COVID-19. General study findings and limits: A second wave of clones peaked on day 37, and their SARS-CoV-2 specificity went unconfirmed. Pre-infection memory carried some responding clones, suggesting that cross-reactive memory joined. CM and EM subsets held most contracting CD4+ clones; EMRA held CD8+ ones.

5'RACE, which relied on constant-segment primers, yielded TCR alpha and TCR beta cDNA libraries carrying sample barcodes and UMIs. TCRdb reprocessed the 5' RACE reads with MiXCR, giving one entry per CDR3 protein. The sample consists of 340,000 or so distinct CDR3 sequences, under 15% of them appearing once. The sample holds a few counts of this clonotype. What it binds is not known. Germline CDR1 is MDHEN and CDR2 is SYDVKM. J gave up 0 bases and V 7 bases, and 5 bases lay outside the gene matches. The length of the CDR3 is 16 residues. The source material was PBMCs or a T cell subset sorted from them (not recorded which). The source of this sequence is a man aged 18 to 29 who had mild COVID-19 (a few samples of this study predate the infection). Cell type and time point are not known. The V gene is TRBV28, the J gene TRBJ2-2; 10 bases are shared with TRBD1. In nucleotides, the CDR3 is TGTGCCAGCACACTGACAGGGGGCGCGAACACCGGGGAGCTGTTTTTT. Amino acid sequence: CASTLTGGANTGELFF.